This T cell receptor beta chain came from a study of blood T cell repertoires in COVID-19. From germline, CDR1 is KGHSH and CDR2 LQKENI. CDR3 size: 13 residues. Trimming removed 3 bases from V and 8 bases from J, with 8 bases in between. The data were produced by immunoSEQ multiplex PCR, yet TCRdb's version contains in-frame clones alone and is incomplete. The sample holds approximately 72,000 clones; 75% to 90% are singletons and the top ten take 35%. The chain couples TRBV18 to TRBJ1-6; no clear D. The receptor comes from a woman of 80 years or more with active or convalescent COVID-19. Sequencing was done on a sample of peripheral blood. CDR3 sequence (DNA): TGTGCCAGCTCACCTTCGGGAGATTCACCCCTCCACTTT. Its protein product is CASSPSGDSPLHF. The full variable domain, completed using reference TRBV18 and TRBJ1-6, is NAGVMQNPRHLVRRRGQEARLRCSPMKGHSHVYWYRQLPEEGLKFMVYLQKENIIDESGMPKERFSAEFPKEGPSILRIQQVVRGDSAAYFCASSPSGDSPLHFGNGTRLTVT.